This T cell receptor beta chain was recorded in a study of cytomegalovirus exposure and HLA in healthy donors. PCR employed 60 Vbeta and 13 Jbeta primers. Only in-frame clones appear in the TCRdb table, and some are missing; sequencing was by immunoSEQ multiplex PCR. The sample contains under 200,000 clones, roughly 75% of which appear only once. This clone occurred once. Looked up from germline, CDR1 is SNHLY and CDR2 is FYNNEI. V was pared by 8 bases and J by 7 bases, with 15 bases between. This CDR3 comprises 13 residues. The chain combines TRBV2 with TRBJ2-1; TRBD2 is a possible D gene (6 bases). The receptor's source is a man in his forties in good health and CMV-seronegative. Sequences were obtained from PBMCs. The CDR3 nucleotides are TGTGCCAGCGGCCAGGGACTTCTTAATGAGCAGTTCTTC. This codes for CASGQGLLNEQFF. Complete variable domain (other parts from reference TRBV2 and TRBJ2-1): EPEVTQTPSHQVTQMGQEVILRCVPISNHLYFYWYRQILGQKVEFLVSFYNNEISEKSEIFDDQFSVERPDGSNFTLKIRSTKLEDSAMYFCASGQGLLNEQFFGPGTRLTVL.